The clone carrying this T cell receptor beta chain has at least ten counts. The antigen is not known. These data belong to a study of Graves' ophthalmopathy and Graves' hyperthyroidism. At the level of the study: Investigators collected peripheral blood at initial diagnosis, before any treatment was given. Findings and limits, study-wide: Using a 13-signature model, the authors split ophthalmopathy from stable hyperthyroidism, with roughly 88% sensitivity and roughly 80% specificity. For predicting ophthalmopathy progression, the model had roughly 64% sensitivity and 72% to 75% specificity.

Fresh peripheral blood, about 9.3 ml, was the PBMC source. Trimming took 4 bases from V and 5 from J, leaving 14 bases between them. The CDR3 runs 14 residues. Germline V CDR1 and CDR2: MNHNS, SASEGT. Investigators amplified TCR beta CDR3 regions from RNA transcripts. In the first round, RT-PCR was carried out with HTBI primers, and a multiplex PCR formed the second round. Each CDR3 protein gets one entry after TCRdb re-called the multiplex PCR reads with MiXCR. The table records almost 400,000 distinct CDR3 sequences, around 19% of them present only once. The sample consisted of peripheral blood. The receptor comes from a woman between 18 and 30 years old with Graves' ophthalmopathy. This chain links TRBV6-1 with TRBJ2-5; TRBD1 or TRBD2 may be the D gene (5 bases each). The CDR3 protein is CASSAHRWRETQYF. The CDR3 DNA reads TGTGCCAGCAGTGCGCACAGGTGGAGGGAGACCCAGTACTTC.